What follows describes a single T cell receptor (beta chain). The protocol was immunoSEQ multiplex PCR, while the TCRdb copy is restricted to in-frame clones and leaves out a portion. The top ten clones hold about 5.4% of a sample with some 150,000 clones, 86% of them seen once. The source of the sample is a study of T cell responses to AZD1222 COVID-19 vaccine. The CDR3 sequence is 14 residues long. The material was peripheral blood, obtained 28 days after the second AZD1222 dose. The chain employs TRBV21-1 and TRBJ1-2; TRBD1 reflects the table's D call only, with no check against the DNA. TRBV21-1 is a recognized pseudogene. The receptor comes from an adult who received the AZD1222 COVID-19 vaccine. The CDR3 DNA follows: TGTGCCAGCAGCCCCGGGACAGGGGCGGGGGGCTACACCTTC. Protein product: CASSPGTGAGGYTF.